The 10 T cell receptor beta chains presented below share a single source sample, sequenced in a study of blood T cell repertoires in COVID-19. TCRdb's copy holds only in-frame clones and misses some; the assay was immunoSEQ multiplex PCR. Of over 60,000 clones in the sample, roughly 71% were seen once. Sequenced input: peripheral blood. These receptors all stem from a human donor in a cohort sampled during active COVID-19.

CDR3 amino acids: CASSFSSGANVLTF. The CDR3 coding sequence is TGTGCCAGCAGCTTTAGCTCTGGGGCCAACGTCCTGACTTTC. The chain employs TRBV7-8 and TRBJ2-6; no definite D call. This CDR3 has 14 residues. CDR1 is SGHVS and CDR2 is FQNEAQ in the germline V gene. V was shortened by 3 bases and J by 0 bases, with 3 bases between the two germline ends.

The chain has TRBV7-2 and TRBJ2-1, with TRBD2 identical over 8 bases. The CDR3 extends over 16 amino acids. J lost 0 bases, V lost 5 bases, and 6 bases had no gene match. Germline V CDR1 and CDR2: SGHTA, FQGNSA. CDR3 nucleotides: TGTGCCAGCAGCGAATTCAGCGGGGGCTCCTACAATGAGCAGTTCTTC. Translated, it gives CASSEFSGGSYNEQFF.

The genes are TRBV5-4 and TRBJ2-3; 13 bases agree with TRBD2. CDR3 size: 13 residues. CDR1 is SGHNT and CDR2 is YYREEE in the germline V gene (reference sequence). The CDR3 DNA reads as TGTGCTCACCGACTAGCGGGAGGAGATACGCAGTATTTT. Protein product: CAHRLAGGDTQYF.

A few counts support this clone. The V call is TRBV9, the J call TRBJ1-6; 10 positions match TRBD1. With V trimmed by 4 bases and J by 10 bases, 8 bases remained unmatched. Germline-derived CDR1 and CDR2 are SGDLS and YYNGEE. This CDR3 spans 15 amino acids. CDR3 nucleotides: TGTGCCAGCAGCCTCAACGGACAGGGGGACTCACCCCTCCACTTT. The encoded protein is CASSLNGQGDSPLHF.

The rearrangement links TRBV24-1 to TRBJ1-1; TRBD1 agrees at 8 bases. CDR1 is KGHDR and CDR2 is SFDVKD in the germline V gene. CDR3 size: 13 residues. Trimming cost V 6 bases and J 4 bases; bases outside gene matches: 3. This CDR3 reads CATSQGASTEAFF. The CDR3 coding sequence is TGTGCCACCAGTCAGGGGGCGAGCACTGAAGCTTTCTTT.

This sequence joins TRBV4-1 and TRBJ1-1; D is perhaps TRBD1 (5 bases). CDR1 is MGHRA, CDR2 YSYEKL, per germline. The ends were cut back, 0 bases at V and 4 bases at J, with 12 bases in the middle. This CDR3 region has 15 residues. CDR3 in amino acids: CASSQDITGGTEAFF. In DNA, the CDR3 is TGCGCCAGCAGCCAAGATATAACCGGGGGCACTGAAGCTTTCTTT.

The chain is built from TRBV14 and TRBJ2-1; a weak D match, TRBD1 (5 bases). Trimming left V 2 bases short and J 9 bases short, with 11 bases between. CDR3 length: 13 amino acids. Germline lookup yields CDR1 SGHDN and CDR2 FVKESK. The DNA of the CDR3 is TGTGCCAGCAGCCAAATCAGGGTAGGTGAGCAGTTCTTC. The encoded protein is CASSQIRVGEQFF.

V usage is TRBV6-5 and J usage is TRBJ2-7; the match to TRBD2 covers 7 bases. The CDR3 spans 15 residues. J was trimmed by 7 bases and V by 6 bases; bases with no gene match: 15. Germline CDR1 MNHEY, CDR2 SVGAGI. The CDR3 DNA is TGTGCCAGCAGACCTTTAGGACTAGGGGAAGGAGAGCAGTACTTC. Its translation is CASRPLGLGEGEQYF.

The chain recombines TRBV4-2 with TRBJ2-5; TRBD2 aligns across 9 bases. The germline V gene encodes CDR1 LGHNA and CDR2 YNFKEQ. The CDR3 is made up of 18 amino acids. The V and J ends lost 1 base and 5 bases, in that order; junction bases with no gene match: 14. CDR3 DNA sequence: TGTGCCAGCAGCCAAGGAGCGGGGGGCCGGATAAGGTGGGAGACCCAGTACTTC. It specifies CASSQGAGGRIRWETQYF.

This chain links TRBV29-1 with TRBJ2-7; D possibly corresponds to TRBD1 (6 bases). Germline CDR1 is SQVTM and CDR2 is ANQGSEA. The CDR3 sequence is 12 residues long. CDR3 nucleotides: TGCACCGTCGTGGGGGACACAGGCGAGCAGTACTTC. Translating it yields CTVVGDTGEQYF.